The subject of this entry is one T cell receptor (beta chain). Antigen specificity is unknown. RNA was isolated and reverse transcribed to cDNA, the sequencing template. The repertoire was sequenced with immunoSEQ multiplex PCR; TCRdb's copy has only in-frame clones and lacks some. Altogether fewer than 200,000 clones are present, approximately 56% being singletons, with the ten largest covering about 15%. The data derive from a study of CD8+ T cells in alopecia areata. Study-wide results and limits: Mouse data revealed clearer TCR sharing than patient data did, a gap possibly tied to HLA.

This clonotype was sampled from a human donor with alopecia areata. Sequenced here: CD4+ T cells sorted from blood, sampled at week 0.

DNA for the CDR3: TGTGCCAGCAGCTCACCCGCCAGGGGGGTAGCGGGGGGAATGGAGACCCAGTACTTC. This translates into CASSSPARGVAGGMETQYF. The chain links TRBV7-9 to TRBJ2-5, with 10 bases aligning to TRBD2. Germline lookup yields CDR1 SEHNR and CDR2 FQNEAQ (reference sequence). The CDR3 is made up of 19 amino acids. J gave up 5 bases and V 4 bases, and 19 bases lay outside the gene matches.